What follows describes a single TCR beta chain. Looked up from germline, CDR1 is SQVTM and CDR2 is ANQGSEA. The CDR3 has 11 residues. V was cut by 5 bases and J by 3 bases, with 4 bases left in between. The record originates from a study of T cells in Graves' hyperthyroidism and ophthalmopathy. RNA transcripts served as the template for amplifying TCR beta CDR3 regions. TCR CDR3 regions were first amplified by RT-PCR with HTBI primers. Using its own MiXCR run on the multiplex PCR reads, TCRdb lists one record per CDR3 protein. This sample has some 580,000 distinct CDR3 sequences; 15% to 20% occur once, and the top ten carry roughly 3.3%.

Sequencing was performed on blood. The sequence came from a woman aged 40 to 50 with Graves' ophthalmopathy. The chain uses TRBV29-1 and TRBJ1-4; D ambiguous. The CDR3 DNA is TGCAGCGTTTTGGCTAATGAAAAACTGTTTTTT. Translated: CSVLANEKLFF.